This T cell receptor (beta chain) is drawn from a study of blood T cell repertoires in COVID-19. Sequenced by immunoSEQ multiplex PCR; TCRdb stores in-frame clones only, minus some. The sample lists 350,000 to 400,000 clones; approximately 86% were seen once. V dropped 4 bases and J dropped 5 bases, with 15 bases sitting between them. This CDR3 has 14 amino acids. Germline V gene data show CDR1 as SGHRS and CDR2 as YFSETQ. This clone was detected a few times. It was during active infection that Seattle patients were enrolled and then longitudinally followed. The sequence came from a woman aged 60-75 years with COVID-19, enrolled during active disease. The sequenced sample consisted of peripheral blood. The chain uses TRBV5-1 and TRBJ1-1; D gene ambiguous. CDR3 loop: CASSRRDGETEAFF. The DNA for the CDR3 is TGCGCCAGCAGCCGAAGAGACGGGGAGACTGAAGCTTTCTTT.